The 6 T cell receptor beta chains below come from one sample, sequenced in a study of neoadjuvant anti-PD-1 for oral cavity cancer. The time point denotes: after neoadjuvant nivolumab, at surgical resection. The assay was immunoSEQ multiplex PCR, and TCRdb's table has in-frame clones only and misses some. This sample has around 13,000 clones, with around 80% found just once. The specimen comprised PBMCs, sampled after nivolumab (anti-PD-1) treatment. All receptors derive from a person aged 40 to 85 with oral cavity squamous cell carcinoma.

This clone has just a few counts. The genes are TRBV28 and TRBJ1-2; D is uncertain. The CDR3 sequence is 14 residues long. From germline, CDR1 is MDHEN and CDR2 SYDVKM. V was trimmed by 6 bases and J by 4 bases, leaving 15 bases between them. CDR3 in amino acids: CASSLTGNIYGYTF. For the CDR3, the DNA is TGTGCCAGCAGCCTGACCGGGAACATCTATGGCTACACCTTC.

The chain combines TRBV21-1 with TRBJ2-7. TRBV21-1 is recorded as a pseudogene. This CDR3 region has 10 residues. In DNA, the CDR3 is TGTGCCAGCAGCAATTACGAGCAGTACTTC. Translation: CASSNYEQYF.

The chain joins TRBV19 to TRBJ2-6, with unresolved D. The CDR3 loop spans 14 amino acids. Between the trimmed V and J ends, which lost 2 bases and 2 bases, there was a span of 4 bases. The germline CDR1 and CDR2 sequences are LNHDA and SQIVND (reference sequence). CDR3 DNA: TGTGCCAGTAGTATATTCCCTGGGGCCAACGTCCTGACTTTC. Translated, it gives CASSIFPGANVLTF. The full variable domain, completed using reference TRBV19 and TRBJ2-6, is DGGITQSPKYLFRKEGQNVTLSCEQNLNHDAMYWYRQDPGQGLRLIYYSQIVNDFQKGDIAEGYSVSREKKESFPLTVTSAQKNPTAFYLCASSIFPGANVLTFGAGSRLTVL.

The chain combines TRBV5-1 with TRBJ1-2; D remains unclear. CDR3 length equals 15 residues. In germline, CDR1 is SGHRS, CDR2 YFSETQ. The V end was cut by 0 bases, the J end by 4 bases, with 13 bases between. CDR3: CASSLEGNPVYGYTF. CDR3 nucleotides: TGCGCCAGCAGCTTGGAAGGTAACCCCGTCTATGGCTACACCTTC.

CDR3 nucleotides: TGTGCCATCAGAGCAGGGGGGGGTACCGGGGAGCTGTTTTTT. This gives the protein CAIRAGGGTGELFF. V is TRBV10-3 and J is TRBJ2-2; D may match TRBD1 or TRBD2 (7 bases each). Germline-derived CDR1 and CDR2 are ENHRY and SYGVKD. The CDR3 contains 14 residues. Trimming took off 6 bases at V and 5 bases at J, with 13 bases between the two ends.

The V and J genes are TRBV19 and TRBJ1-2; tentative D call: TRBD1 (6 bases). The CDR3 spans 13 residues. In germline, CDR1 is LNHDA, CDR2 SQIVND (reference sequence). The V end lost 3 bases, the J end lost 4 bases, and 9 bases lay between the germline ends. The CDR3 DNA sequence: TGTGCCAGTAGTATCCAGGGGTCCTATGGCTACACCTTC. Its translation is CASSIQGSYGYTF.